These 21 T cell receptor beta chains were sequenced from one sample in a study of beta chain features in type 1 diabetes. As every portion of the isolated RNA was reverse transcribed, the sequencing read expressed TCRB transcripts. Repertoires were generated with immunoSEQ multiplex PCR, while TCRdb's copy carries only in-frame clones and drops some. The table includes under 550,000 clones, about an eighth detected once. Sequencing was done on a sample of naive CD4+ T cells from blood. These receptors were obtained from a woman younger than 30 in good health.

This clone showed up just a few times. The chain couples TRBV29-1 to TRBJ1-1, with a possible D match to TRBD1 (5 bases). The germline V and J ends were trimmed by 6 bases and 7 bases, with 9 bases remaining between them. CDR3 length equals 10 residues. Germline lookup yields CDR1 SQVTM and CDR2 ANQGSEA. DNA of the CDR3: TGCAGCGTGAACAGGAATGAAGCTTTCTTT. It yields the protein CSVNRNEAFF.

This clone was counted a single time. The CDR3 sequence is CASMRTGGSYEQYV. In DNA form, the CDR3 reads TGTGCCAGCATGAGGACAGGGGGCTCCTACGAGCAGTACGTC. This chain links TRBV14 with TRBJ2-7; 10 bases line up with TRBD1. Germline loops: CDR1 SGHDN, CDR2 FVKESK. This CDR3 spans 14 amino acids. With V trimmed by 7 bases and J by 0 bases, 3 bases remained unmatched.

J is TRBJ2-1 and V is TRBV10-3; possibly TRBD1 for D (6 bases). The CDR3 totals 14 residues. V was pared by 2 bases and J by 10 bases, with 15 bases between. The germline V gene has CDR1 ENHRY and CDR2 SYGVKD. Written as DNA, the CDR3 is TGTGCCATCAGTGAGGTCACCGGGACAACCGAGCAGTTCTTC. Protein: CAISEVTGTTEQFF.

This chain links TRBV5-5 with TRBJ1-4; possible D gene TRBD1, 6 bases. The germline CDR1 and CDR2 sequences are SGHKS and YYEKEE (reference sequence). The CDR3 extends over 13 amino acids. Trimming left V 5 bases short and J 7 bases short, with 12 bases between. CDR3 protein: CASRPRTVEKLFF. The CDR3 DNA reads TGTGCCAGCAGACCCAGGACAGTTGAAAAACTGTTTTTT.

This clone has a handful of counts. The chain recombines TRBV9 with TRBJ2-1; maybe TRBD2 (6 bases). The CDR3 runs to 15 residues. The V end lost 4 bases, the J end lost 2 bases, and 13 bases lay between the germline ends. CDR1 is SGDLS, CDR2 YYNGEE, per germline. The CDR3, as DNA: TGTGCCAGCAGCAGGGGACTTCCTACCTACAATGAGCAGTTCTTC. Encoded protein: CASSRGLPTYNEQFF.

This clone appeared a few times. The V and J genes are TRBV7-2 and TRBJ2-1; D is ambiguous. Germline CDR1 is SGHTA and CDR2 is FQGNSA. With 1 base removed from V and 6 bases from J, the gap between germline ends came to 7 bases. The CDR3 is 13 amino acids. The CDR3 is CASSLEPTNEQFF. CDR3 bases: TGTGCCAGCAGCTTAGAGCCCACCAATGAGCAGTTCTTC.

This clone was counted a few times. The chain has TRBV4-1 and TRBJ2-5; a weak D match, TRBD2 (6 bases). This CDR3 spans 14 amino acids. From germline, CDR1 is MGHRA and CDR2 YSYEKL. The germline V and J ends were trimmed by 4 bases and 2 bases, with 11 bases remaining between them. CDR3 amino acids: CASSPRDLQETQYF. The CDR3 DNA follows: TGCGCCAGCAGCCCGCGGGACTTACAAGAGACCCAGTACTTC.

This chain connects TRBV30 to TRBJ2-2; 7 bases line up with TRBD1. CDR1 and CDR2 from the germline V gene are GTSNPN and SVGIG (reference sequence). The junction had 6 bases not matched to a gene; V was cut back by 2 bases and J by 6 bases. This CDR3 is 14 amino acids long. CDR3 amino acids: CAWSLKGASGELFF. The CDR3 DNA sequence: TGTGCCTGGAGTCTGAAGGGGGCATCCGGGGAGCTGTTTTTT.

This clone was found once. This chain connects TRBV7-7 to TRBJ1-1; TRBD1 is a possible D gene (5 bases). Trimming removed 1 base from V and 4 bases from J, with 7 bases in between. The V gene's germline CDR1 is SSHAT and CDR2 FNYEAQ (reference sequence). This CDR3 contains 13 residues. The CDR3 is CASSLERGTEAFF. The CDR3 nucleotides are TGTGCCAGCAGCTTAGAAAGGGGCACTGAAGCTTTCTTT.

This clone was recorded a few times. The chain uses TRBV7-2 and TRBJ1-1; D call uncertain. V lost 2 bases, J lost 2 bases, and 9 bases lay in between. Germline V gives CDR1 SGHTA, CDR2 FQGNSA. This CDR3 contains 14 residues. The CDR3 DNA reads TGTGCCAGCAGCTTATTTCTAGCTAACACTGAAGCTTTCTTT. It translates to CASSLFLANTEAFF.

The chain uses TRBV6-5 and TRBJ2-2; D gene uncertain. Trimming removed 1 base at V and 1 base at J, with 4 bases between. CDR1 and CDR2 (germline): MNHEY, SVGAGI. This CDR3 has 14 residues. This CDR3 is CASSYLLNTGELFF. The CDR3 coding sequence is TGTGCCAGCAGTTACTTACTGAACACCGGGGAGCTGTTTTTT.

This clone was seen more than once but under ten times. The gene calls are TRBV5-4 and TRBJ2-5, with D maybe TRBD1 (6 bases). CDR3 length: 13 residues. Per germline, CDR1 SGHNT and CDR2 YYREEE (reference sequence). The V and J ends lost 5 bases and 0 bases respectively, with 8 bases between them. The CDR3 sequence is CASSRQDQETQYF. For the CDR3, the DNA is TGTGCCAGCAGTCGACAGGACCAAGAGACCCAGTACTTC.

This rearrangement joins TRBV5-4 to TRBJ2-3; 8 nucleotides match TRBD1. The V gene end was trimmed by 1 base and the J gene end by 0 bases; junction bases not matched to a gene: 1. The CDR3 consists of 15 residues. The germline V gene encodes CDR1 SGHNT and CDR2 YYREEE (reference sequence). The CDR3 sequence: CASSLWDRSTDTQYF. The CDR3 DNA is TGTGCCAGCAGCTTGTGGGACAGGAGCACAGATACGCAGTATTTT.

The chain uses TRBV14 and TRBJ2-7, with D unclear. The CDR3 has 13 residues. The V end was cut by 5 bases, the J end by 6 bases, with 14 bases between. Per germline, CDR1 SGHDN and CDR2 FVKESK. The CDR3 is CASSVRVTGEQYF. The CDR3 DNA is TGTGCCAGCAGCGTCCGGGTAACGGGCGAGCAGTACTTC. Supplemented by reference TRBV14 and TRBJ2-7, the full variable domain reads EAGVTQFPSHSVIEKGQTVTLRCDPISGHDNLYWYRRVMGKEIKFLLHFVKESKQDESGMPNNRFLAERTGGTYSTLKVQPAELEDSGVYFCASSVRVTGEQYFGPGTRLTVT.

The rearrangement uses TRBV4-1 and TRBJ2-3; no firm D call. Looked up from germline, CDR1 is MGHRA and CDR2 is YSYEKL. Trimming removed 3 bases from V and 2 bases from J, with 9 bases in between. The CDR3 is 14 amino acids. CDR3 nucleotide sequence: TGCGCCAGCAGCCAGGGTGTAAACACAGATACGCAGTATTTT. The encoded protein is CASSQGVNTDTQYF.

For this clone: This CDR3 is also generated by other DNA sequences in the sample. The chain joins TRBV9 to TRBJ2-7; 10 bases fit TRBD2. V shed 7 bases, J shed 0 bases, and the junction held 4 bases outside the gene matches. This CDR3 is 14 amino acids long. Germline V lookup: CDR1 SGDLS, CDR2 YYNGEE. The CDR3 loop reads CASSPSGSSYEQYF. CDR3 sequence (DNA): TGTGCCAGCTCCCCTAGCGGGAGCTCCTACGAGCAGTACTTC.

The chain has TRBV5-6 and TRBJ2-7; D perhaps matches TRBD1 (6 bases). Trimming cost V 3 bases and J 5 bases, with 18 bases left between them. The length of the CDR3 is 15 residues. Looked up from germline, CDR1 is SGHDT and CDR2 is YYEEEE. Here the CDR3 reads CASSSRQGRVHEQYV. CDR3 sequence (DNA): TGTGCCAGCAGCTCAAGGCAGGGGCGTGTTCACGAGCAGTACGTC.

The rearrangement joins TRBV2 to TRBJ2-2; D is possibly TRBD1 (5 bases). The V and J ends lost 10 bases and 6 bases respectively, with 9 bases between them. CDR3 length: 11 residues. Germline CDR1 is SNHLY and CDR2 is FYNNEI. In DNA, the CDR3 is TGTGCCATCAGGGTAGCCGGGGAGCTGTTTTTT. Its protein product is CAIRVAGELFF.

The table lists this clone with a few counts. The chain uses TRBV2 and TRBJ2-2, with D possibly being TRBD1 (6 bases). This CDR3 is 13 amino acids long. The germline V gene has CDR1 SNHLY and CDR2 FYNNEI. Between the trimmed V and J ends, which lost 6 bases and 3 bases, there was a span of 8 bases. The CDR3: CASRRTDTGELFF. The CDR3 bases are TGTGCCAGCAGACGGACAGACACCGGGGAGCTGTTTTTT. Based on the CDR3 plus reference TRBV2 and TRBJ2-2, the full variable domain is EPEVTQTPSHQVTQMGQEVILRCVPISNHLYFYWYRQILGQKVEFLVSFYNNEISEKSEIFDDQFSVERPDGSNFTLKIRSTKLEDSAMYFCASRRTDTGELFFGEGSRLTVL.

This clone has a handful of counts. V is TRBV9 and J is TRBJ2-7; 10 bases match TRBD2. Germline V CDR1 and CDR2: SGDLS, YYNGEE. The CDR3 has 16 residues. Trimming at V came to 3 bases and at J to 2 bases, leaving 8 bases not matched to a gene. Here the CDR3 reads CASSGRGLAEPYEQYV. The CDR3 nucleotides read TGTGCCAGCAGCGGCCGCGGACTAGCGGAACCCTACGAGCAGTACGTC.

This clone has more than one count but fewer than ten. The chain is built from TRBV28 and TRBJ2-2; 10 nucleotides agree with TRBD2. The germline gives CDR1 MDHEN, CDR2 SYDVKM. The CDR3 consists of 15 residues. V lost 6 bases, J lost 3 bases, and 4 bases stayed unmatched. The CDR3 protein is CASRWTSGYTGELFF. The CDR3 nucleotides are TGTGCCAGCAGGTGGACTAGCGGCTACACCGGGGAGCTGTTTTTT.